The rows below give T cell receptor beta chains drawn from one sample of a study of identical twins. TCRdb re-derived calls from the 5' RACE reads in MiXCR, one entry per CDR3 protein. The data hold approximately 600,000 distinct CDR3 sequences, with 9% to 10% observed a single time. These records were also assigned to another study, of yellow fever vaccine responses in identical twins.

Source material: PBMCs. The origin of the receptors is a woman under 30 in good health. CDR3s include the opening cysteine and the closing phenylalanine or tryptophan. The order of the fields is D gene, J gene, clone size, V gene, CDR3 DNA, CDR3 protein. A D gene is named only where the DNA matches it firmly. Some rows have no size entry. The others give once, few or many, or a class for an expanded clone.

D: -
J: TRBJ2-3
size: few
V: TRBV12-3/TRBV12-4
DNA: TGTGCCAGCAGTTTAGCGCTAATCCCGCCAGGTACGCAGTATTTT
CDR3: CASSLALIPPGTQYF

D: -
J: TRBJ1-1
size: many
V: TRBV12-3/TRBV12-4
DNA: TGTGCCAGCAGCCCCTGGGTGGACGGAACTGAAGCTTTCTTT
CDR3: CASSPWVDGTEAFF

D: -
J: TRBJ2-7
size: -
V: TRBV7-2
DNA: TGTGCCAGCAGCTTAGAGGGTAGCGGCCTCTACGAGCAGTACTTC
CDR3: CASSLEGSGLYEQYF

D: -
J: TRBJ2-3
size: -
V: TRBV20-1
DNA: TGCAGTGCTAGAGAAGGGGCTCTGGGTAGCACAGATACGCAGTATTTT
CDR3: CSAREGALGSTDTQYF

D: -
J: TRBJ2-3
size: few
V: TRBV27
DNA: TGTGCCAGCAGGCTCCTCCCGGTCGCCCGAGGTCCAGATACGCAGTATTTT
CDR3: CASRLLPVARGPDTQYF

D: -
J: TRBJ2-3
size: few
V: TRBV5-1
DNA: TGCGCCAGCAGCCCGAGTCCGGGGACAGATACGCAGTATTTT
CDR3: CASSPSPGTDTQYF

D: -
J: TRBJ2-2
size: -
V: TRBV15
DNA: TGTGCCACCAGCTCAGGGGGGCCAACCGGGGAGCTGTTTTTT
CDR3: CATSSGGPTGELFF

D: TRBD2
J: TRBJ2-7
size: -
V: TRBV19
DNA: TGTGCCAGTAGTCCGAGGAGTAGCGGGGGCTACCCCTACGAGCAGTACTTC
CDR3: CASSPRSSGGYPYEQYF

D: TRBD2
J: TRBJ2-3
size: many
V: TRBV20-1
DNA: TGCAGTGCCCCGAAGCGGGGCAGCACAGATACGCAGTATTTT
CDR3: CSAPKRGSTDTQYF

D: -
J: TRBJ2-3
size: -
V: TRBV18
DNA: TGTGCCAGCTCACCCACCCAAGATACGCAGTATTTT
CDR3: CASSPTQDTQYF

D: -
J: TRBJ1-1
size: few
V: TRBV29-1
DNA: TGCAGCGTTCCACCCGGGCCCGGGGCGGAAGCTTTCTTT
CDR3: CSVPPGPGAEAFF

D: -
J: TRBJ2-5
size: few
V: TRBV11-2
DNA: TGTGCCAGCAGCTTAGGCGGGCGGAACCAAGAGACCCAGTACTTC
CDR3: CASSLGGRNQETQYF

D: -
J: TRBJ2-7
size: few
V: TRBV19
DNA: TGTGCCAGTAGTCGAGGAACCCGACGTTGGGACGAGCAGTACTTC
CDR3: CASSRGTRRWDEQYF

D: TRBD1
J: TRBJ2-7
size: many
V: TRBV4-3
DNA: TGCGCCAGCAGCCAAGAATGGACAGGGGAAGGTAGGGACTACGAGCAGTACTTC
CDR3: CASSQEWTGEGRDYEQYF

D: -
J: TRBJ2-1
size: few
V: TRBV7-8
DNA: TGTGCCAGCAGCTTAGTCATTCCCGGATTTGCTAAGGAGTACAATGAGCAGTTCTTC
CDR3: CASSLVIPGFAKEYNEQFF

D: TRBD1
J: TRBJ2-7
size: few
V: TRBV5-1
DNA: TGCGCCAGCAGCTTGGGGACAGGGACCCTCTCCTACGAGCAGTACTTC
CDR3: CASSLGTGTLSYEQYF

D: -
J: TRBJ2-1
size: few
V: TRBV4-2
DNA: TGTGCCAGCAGCCAAGTTGGTTTGAATGAGCAGTTCTTC
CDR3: CASSQVGLNEQFF

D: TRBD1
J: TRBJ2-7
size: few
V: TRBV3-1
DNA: TGTGCCAGCAGCCAAGTAGGACAGGGAGCCTTATCCGAGCAGTACTTC
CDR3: CASSQVGQGALSEQYF

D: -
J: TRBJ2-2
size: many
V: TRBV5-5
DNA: TGTGCCAGCAGCCATAAAGACAAGAACACCGGGGAGCTGTTTTTT
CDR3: CASSHKDKNTGELFF

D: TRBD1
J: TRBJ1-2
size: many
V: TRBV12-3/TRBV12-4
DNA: TGTGCCAGCAGTTCACTCAGGGGGCTTTTCTATGGCTACACCTTC
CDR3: CASSSLRGLFYGYTF

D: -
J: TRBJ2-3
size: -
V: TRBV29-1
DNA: TGCAGCGTTGAATCCACAGATACGCAGTATTTT
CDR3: CSVESTDTQYF

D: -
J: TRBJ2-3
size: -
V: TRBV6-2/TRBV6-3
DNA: TGTGCCAGCGGAAGACCTGCTAGCCGGTTGACAGATACGCAGTATTTT
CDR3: CASGRPASRLTDTQYF

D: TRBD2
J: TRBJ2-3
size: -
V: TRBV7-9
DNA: TGTGCCAGCAGCACACCGGGGGGGACTACTAGCACAGATACGCAGTATTTT
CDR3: CASSTPGGTTSTDTQYF

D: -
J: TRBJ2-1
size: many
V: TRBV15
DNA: TGTGCCACCCGTGAGATTTACAATGAGCAGTTCTTC
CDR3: CATREIYNEQFF

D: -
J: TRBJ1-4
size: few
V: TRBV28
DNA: TGTGCCAGCACCCGGGACCCCTCGACTGAAAAACTGTTTTTT
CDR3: CASTRDPSTEKLFF

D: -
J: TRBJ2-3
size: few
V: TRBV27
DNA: TGTGCCAGCAGTAGGTCAGGAGATACGCAGTATTTT
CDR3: CASSRSGDTQYF

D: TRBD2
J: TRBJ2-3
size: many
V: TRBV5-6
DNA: TGTGCCAGCAGCTTAGGCGGGAGGAATACAGATACGCAGTATTTT
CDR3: CASSLGGRNTDTQYF

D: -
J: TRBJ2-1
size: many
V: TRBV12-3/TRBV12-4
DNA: TGTGCCAGCAGTCCTCGCACTGAGCAGTTCTTC
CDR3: CASSPRTEQFF

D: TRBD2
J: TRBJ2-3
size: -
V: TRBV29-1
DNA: TGCAGCGTTGAAATAGTTGGTTCGTCGACTAGCGGGTTCACAGATACGCAGTATTTT
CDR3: CSVEIVGSSTSGFTDTQYF

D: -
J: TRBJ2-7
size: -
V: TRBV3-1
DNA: TGTGCCAGCAGCCAAGTATCCGTCTACGAGCAGTACTTC
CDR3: CASSQVSVYEQYF

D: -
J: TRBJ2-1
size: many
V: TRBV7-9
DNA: TGTGCCAGCAGCCCCCCGCAGGGCTGGGATGAGCAGTTCTTC
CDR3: CASSPPQGWDEQFF

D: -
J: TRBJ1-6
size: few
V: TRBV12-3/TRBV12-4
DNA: TGTGCCAGCAGCTTCCGTGGGGGGGCGCGGAATTCACCCCTCCACTTT
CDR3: CASSFRGGARNSPLHF

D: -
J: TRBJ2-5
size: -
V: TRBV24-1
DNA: TGTGCCACCAGACCTACTCAGGGTAAAGAAGAGACCCAGTACTTC
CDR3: CATRPTQGKEETQYF

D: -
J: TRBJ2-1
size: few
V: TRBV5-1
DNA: TGCGCCAGCAGCTTGGACCTAGGACTGTACAATGAGCAGTTCTTC
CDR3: CASSLDLGLYNEQFF

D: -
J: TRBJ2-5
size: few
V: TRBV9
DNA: TGTGCCAGCAGCGTAGGAGGTTGGGGCCCCCGACAAGAGACCCAGTACTTC
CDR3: CASSVGGWGPRQETQYF

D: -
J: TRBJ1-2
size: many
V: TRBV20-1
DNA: TGCAGTGCTAGAGTTGCTAGCTATGGCTACACCTTC
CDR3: CSARVASYGYTF

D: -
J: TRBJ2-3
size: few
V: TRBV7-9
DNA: TGTGTCAGCCCACGCGTGGGCTCCGCTGACACAGATACGCAGTATTTT
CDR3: CVSPRVGSADTDTQYF

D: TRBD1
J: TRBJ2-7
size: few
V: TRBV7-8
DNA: TGTGCCAGCAGGACAGGGGGTGTCTACGAGCAGTACTTC
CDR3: CASRTGGVYEQYF

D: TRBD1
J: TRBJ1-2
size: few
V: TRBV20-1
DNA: TGCAGTGCTAGTCTAACAGGGGGCCTTGGCTACACCTTC
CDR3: CSASLTGGLGYTF

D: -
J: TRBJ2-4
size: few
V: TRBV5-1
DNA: TGCGCCAGCAGCTTGGCAGGGTCGAACATTCAGTACTTC
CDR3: CASSLAGSNIQYF

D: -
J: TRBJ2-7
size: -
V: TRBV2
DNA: TGTGCCAGCAGTGAGCACGACTACGAGCAGTACTTC
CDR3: CASSEHDYEQYF

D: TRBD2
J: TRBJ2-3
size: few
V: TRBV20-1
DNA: TGCAGTGCTAGAGAACGACTAGCGGGGGCTACGCAGTATTTT
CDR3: CSARERLAGATQYF

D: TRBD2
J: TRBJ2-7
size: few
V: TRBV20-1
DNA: TGCAGTGCTAGAGGGAGGACTAGCGGGAGGGTCGAGCAGTACTTC
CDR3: CSARGRTSGRVEQYF

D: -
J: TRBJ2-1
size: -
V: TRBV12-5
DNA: TGTGCTAGTGGTTTGGGACCATCTAGGGAGGTTGAGCAGTTCTTC
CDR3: CASGLGPSREVEQFF

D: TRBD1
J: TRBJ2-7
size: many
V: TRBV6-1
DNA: TGTGCCAGCAGTCCCCTCCCGGTCACAGGGGATGAGCAGTACTTC
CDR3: CASSPLPVTGDEQYF

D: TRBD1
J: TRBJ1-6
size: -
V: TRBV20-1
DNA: TGCAGTGCCAGCAGGGGGAGTGTAGTAGATTCACCCCTCCACTTT
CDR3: CSASRGSVVDSPLHF

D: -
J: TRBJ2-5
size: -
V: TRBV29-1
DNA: TGCAGCGTTGTGAAGGCGGGTCAGACCCAGTACTTC
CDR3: CSVVKAGQTQYF

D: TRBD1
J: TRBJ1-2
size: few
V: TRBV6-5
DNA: TGTGCCAGCAGTTACGACAGGGCTGGCTACACCTTC
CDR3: CASSYDRAGYTF

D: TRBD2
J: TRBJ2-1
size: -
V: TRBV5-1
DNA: TGCGCCAGCCGCCGACTAGCGGGGGGGATCAGCGGGTCCTACAATGAGCAGTTCTTC
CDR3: CASRRLAGGISGSYNEQFF

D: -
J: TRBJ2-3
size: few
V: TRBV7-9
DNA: TGTGCCAGCAGCATAAAGGCAGATACGCAGTATTTT
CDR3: CASSIKADTQYF

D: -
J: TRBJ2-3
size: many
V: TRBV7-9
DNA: TGTGCCAGCAGCCGGGACCTGGTGGATACGCAGTATTTT
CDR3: CASSRDLVDTQYF

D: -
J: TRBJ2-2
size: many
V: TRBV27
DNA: TGTGCCAGCAGTTTTGAGTACCGCACCGGGGAGCTGTTTTTT
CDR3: CASSFEYRTGELFF

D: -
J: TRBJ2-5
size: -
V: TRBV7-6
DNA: TGTGCCAGCAGCTTAGCGGCCAGGACGGGGGATTGGACCCAGTACTTC
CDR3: CASSLAARTGDWTQYF

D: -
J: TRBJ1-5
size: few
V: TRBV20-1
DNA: TGCAGTGCTAGAGGTCCGATTGCGGGAGAGGGTCAGCCCCAGCATTTT
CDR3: CSARGPIAGEGQPQHF